Presented here are 11 T cell receptor beta chains from one specimen sequenced in a study of blood T cells in healthy people across ages. Combining a sample-barcoded 5' primer with a J-beta primer mix, a second PCR ran for 7 to 11 cycles. TCRdb analysed the 5' RACE reads with MiXCR anew, one entry per CDR3 protein. The table includes about 1 million distinct CDR3 sequences, roughly 45% detected once. Source material: blood. The receptors were gathered from a woman in her fifties or sixties in good health.

In its sample, this clonotype was seen a few times. The CDR3 bases are TGTGCCAGCGCTCGGCTAGAATCTTACAATGAGCAGTACTTC. Amino acids: CASARLESYNEQYF. The J gene is TRBJ2-5, the V gene TRBV6-2 or TRBV6-3, with D unresolved. V lost 8 bases and J lost 11, with 24 bases in between. The CDR3 length is 14 residues. CDR1 is MNHEY and CDR2 is SVGEGT in the germline V gene.

This clonotype occurred a few times. The chain combines TRBV5-6 with TRBJ1-2; 9 nucleotides agree with TRBD1. CDR3 length: 15 residues. V lost 2 bases, J lost 5 bases, and 7 bases stayed unmatched. Germline V lookup: CDR1 SGHDT, CDR2 YYEEEE. The CDR3 here is CASSLPGQGSYGYTF. The CDR3 DNA is TGTGCCAGCAGCTTACCGGGACAGGGTAGTTATGGCTACACCTTC.

J is TRBJ1-5 and V is TRBV4-1, with D possibly matching TRBD1 (5 bases). Germline loops: CDR1 MGHRA, CDR2 YSYEKL. V was shortened by 0 bases and J by 4 bases, with 10 bases between the two germline ends. The CDR3 has 15 amino acids. The CDR3 here is CASSQEIRGNQPQHF. For the CDR3, the DNA is TGCGCCAGCAGCCAAGAAATTCGGGGGAATCAGCCCCAGCATTTT.

V usage is TRBV5-1 and J usage is TRBJ2-7; 7 bases map to TRBD2. The DNA end is more similar to TRBJ2-5, so the J call may be wrong. The CDR3 covers 15 residues. In germline, CDR1 is SGHRS, CDR2 YFSETQ. The CDR3 region is CASSLESGGGETQYF. Here the CDR3 DNA reads TGCGCCAGCAGCTTGGAGTCCGGGGGAGGGGAGACCCAGTACTTC.

The rearrangement links TRBV2 to TRBJ2-4; 11 nucleotides agree with TRBD1. The J call may be mistaken, given a closer DNA end match to TRBJ2-7. Germline V gives CDR1 SNHLY, CDR2 FYNNEI. The CDR3 has 13 amino acids. The CDR3 region is CASTRDRGDEQYF. CDR3 in DNA: TGTGCCAGTACCCGGGACAGGGGGGACGAGCAGTACTTC.

The V gene is TRBV24-1, the J gene TRBJ2-7, with D unclear. V gave up 3 bases and J gave up 7 bases, with 12 bases separating them. Germline V gives CDR1 KGHDR, CDR2 SFDVKD. The CDR3 contains 13 residues. The CDR3 coding sequence is TGTGCCACCAGTGATCCTAGTGGCGATGAGCAGTACTTC. Its protein is CATSDPSGDEQYF.

The sample holds a few counts of this clonotype. CDR3 DNA sequence: TGCAGCGTTGAAGGTGAAGGGGGGATGCAGTACTTC. Protein: CSVEGEGGMQYF. The chain couples TRBV29-1 to TRBJ2-7, with D perhaps being TRBD1 or TRBD2 (6 bases each). The CDR3 contains 12 residues. The germline V gene has CDR1 SQVTM and CDR2 ANQGSEA. Deletions cut 1 base from V and 9 bases from J, with 13 bases between.

The gene calls are TRBV21-1 and TRBJ2-5. TRBV21-1 is recorded as a pseudogene. CDR3 length equals 12 residues. DNA for the CDR3: TGTGCCAGCAGCACCAGGCTAGAGACCCAGTACTTC. It translates to CASSTRLETQYF.

The chain carries TRBV28 and TRBJ2-5; possible D gene TRBD2, 5 bases. Germline V lookup: CDR1 MDHEN, CDR2 SYDVKM. This CDR3 is 11 amino acids long. V lost 6 bases and J 13 bases, leaving 15 bases between the germline ends. This chain's CDR3 is CASSREGGGYF. CDR3 DNA: TGTGCCAGCAGCCGGGAAGGAGGCGGGTACTTC.

V is TRBV6-4 and J is TRBJ1-6, with D hard to call. The germline V and J ends were trimmed by 3 bases and 5 bases, with 5 bases remaining between them. The CDR3 has 13 amino acids. Looked up from germline, CDR1 is MRHNA and CDR2 is SNTAGT. Written as DNA, the CDR3 is TGTGCCAGCAGTGAAGAAAATAATTCACCCCTCCACTTT. Translating it yields CASSEENNSPLHF.

This chain connects TRBV25-1 to TRBJ2-5; D assignment may be TRBD1 or TRBD2 (5 bases each). The CDR3 sequence is 16 residues long. CDR1 MGHDK and CDR2 SYGVNS come from the germline V gene. Trimming took off 8 bases at V and 2 bases at J, with 21 bases between the two ends. DNA of the CDR3: TGTGCCAGCGGAGGATGGACCGGGGCTACTCAAGAGACCCAGTACTTC. As protein: CASGGWTGATQETQYF.